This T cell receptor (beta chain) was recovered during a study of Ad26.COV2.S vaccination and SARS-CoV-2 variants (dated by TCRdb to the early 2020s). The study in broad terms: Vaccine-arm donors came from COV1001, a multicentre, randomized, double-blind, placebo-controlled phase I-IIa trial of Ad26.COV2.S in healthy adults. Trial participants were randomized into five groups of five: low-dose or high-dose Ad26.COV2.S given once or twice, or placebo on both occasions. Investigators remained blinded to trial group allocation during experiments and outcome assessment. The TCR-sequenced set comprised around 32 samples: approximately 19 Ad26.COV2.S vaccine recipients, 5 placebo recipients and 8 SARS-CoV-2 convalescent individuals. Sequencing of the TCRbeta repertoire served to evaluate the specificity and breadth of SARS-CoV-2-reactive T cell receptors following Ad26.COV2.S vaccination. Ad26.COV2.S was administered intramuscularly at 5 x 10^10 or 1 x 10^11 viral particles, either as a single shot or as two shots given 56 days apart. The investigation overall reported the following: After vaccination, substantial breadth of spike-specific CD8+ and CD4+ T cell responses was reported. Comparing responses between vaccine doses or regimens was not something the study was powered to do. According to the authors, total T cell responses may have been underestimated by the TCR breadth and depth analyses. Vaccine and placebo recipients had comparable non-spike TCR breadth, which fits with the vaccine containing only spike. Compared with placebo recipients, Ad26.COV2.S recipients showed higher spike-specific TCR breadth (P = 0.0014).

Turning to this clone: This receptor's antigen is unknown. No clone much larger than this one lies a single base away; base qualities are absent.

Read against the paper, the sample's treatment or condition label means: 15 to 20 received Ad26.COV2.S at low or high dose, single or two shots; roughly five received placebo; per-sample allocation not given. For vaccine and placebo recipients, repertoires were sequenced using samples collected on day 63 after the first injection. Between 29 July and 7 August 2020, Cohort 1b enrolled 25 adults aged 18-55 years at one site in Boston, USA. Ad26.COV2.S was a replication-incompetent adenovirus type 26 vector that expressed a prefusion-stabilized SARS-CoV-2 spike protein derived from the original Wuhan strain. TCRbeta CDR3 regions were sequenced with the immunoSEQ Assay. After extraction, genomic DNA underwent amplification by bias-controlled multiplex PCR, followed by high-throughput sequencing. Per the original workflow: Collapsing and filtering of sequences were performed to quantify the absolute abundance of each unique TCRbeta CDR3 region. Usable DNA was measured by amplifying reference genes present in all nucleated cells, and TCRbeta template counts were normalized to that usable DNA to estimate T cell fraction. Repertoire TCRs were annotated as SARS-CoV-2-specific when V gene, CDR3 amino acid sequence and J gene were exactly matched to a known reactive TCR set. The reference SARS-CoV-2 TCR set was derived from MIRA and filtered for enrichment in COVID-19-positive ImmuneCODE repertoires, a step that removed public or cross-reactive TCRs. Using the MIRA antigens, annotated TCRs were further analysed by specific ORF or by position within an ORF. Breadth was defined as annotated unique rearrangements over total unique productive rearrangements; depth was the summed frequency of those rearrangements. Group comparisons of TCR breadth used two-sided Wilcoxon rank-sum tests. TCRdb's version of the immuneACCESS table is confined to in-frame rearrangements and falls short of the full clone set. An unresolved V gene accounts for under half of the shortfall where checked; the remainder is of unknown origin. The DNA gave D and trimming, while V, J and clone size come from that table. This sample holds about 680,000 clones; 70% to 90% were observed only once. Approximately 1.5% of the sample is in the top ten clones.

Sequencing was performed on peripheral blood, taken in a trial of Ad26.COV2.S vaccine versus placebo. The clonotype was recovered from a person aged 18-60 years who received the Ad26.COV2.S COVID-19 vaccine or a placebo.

The CDR3 region has the sequence CASSFSSGSYEQYF. The DNA reads TGTGCCAGCAGCTTTTCTAGCGGGAGTTACGAGCAGTACTTC. Recombination connected TRBV11-2 to TRBJ2-7, and TRBD2 matches 10 of the central bases. V is trimmed back by 3 bases and J by 4 bases, and the junction contains 3 bases that no gene match accounts for. The CDR3 has 14 amino acids, counting the end cysteine and phenylalanine. Only CDR3 DNA remains: 42 bases, in frame from the first base. The germline V gene yields SGHAT for CDR1 and FQNNGV for CDR2. The full variable domain, completed from the reference TRBV11-2 and TRBJ2-7 proteins outside the CDR3, reads EAGVAQSPRYKIIEKRQSVAFWCNPISGHATLYWYQQILGQGPKLLIQFQNNGVVDDSQLPKDRFSAERLKGVDSTLKIQPAKLEDSAVYLCASSFSSGSYEQYFGPGTRLTVT.